These 9 T cell receptor beta chains originate from one sample sequenced in a study of T cell repertoires in cytomegalovirus infection. TCRdb ran MiXCR on the reads and lists one entry per CDR3 protein. The table has about 900,000 distinct CDR3 sequences, roughly 31% seen once. Antigen specificity for these receptors is unknown. The sample here was cultured CD8+ T cells from PBMCs, taken from culture after CMV antigen stimulation. All receptors come from a human donor in good health (CMV status not recorded). Some clones in this sample may be carry-over from other donors' samples.

This clonotype was seen repeatedly, ten times or more. The chain recombines TRBV28 with TRBJ2-3; D may correspond to TRBD1 or TRBD2 (5 bases each). The CDR3 contains 18 residues. Germline V lookup: CDR1 MDHEN, CDR2 SYDVKM. V shed 3 bases and J shed 2 bases, with 21 bases lying between them. The CDR3 protein is CASSLGQGDTLPTDTQYF. The CDR3 nucleotides read TGTGCCAGCAGTTTGGGCCAGGGAGATACCCTCCCCACAGATACGCAGTATTTT. Full variable domain (remainder filled in from reference TRBV28 and TRBJ2-3): DVKVTQSSRYLVKRTGEKVFLECVQDMDHENMFWYRQDPGLGLRLIYFSYDVKMKEKGDIPEGYSVSREKKERFSLILESASTNQTSMYLCASSLGQGDTLPTDTQYFGPGTRLTVL.

This clonotype was seen a handful of times. The chain recombines TRBV7-9 with TRBJ2-2; TRBD1 agrees at 12 bases. The germline V gene has CDR1 SEHNR and CDR2 FQNEAQ (reference sequence). The CDR3 extends over 16 amino acids. V lost 4 bases and J lost 6; bases outside the gene matches: 6. The CDR3 protein is CASSSGTGGSPGELFF. The CDR3 region has the DNA TGTGCCAGCAGCTCCGGGACAGGGGGCTCTCCCGGGGAGCTGTTTTTT.

Many counts were recorded for this clonotype. The V gene is TRBV7-9, the J gene TRBJ2-4; maybe TRBD1 (6 bases). The germline CDR1 and CDR2 sequences are SEHNR and FQNEAQ (reference sequence). The CDR3 runs to 17 residues. The ends were cut back, 5 bases at V and 0 bases at J, with 17 bases in the middle. The CDR3 region has the DNA TGTGCCAGCAGCCACCGCCAGGGGACCCTAGCCAAAAACATTCAGTACTTC. Protein product: CASSHRQGTLAKNIQYF.

The chain has TRBV2 and TRBJ2-5; no clear D. This CDR3 contains 15 residues. The germline V gene has CDR1 SNHLY and CDR2 FYNNEI. Trimming took off 3 bases at V and 0 bases at J, with 11 bases between the two ends. The CDR3 coding sequence is TGTGCCAGCAGTGATAGCACTTGGTACCAAGAGACCCAGTACTTC. Its protein is CASSDSTWYQETQYF.

Of note for this clonotype: The likely explanation is a read error, given a far larger clone one base away. The chain has TRBV27 and TRBJ2-7; no firm D call. This CDR3 is 11 amino acids long. CDR1 MNHEY and CDR2 SMNVEV come from the germline V gene (reference sequence). The CDR3 DNA is TGTGCCAGCAGTTTCGGCTACGTGCAGTACTTC. Protein sequence: CASSFGYVQYF.

This clonotype was recorded a few times. V gene TRBV6-1 combines with J gene TRBJ2-3; D might be TRBD1 or TRBD2, each matching 5 bases. V lost 5 bases and J lost 0, with 15 bases in between. The CDR3 extends over 16 amino acids. Germline CDR1 MNHNS, CDR2 SASEGT. The CDR3 bases are TGTGCCAGCAGTACTCAGAGGGGTATCAGCACAGATACGCAGTATTTT. This encodes CASSTQRGISTDTQYF.

This clonotype was seen at least ten times. The CDR3 reads CASSLAGRTTDTQYF. CDR3 sequence (DNA): TGTGCCAGCAGCTTAGCAGGGAGAACCACAGATACGCAGTATTTT. This chain uses TRBV7-2 with TRBJ2-3; possibly TRBD2 for D (5 bases). Trimming removed 0 bases at V and 2 bases at J, with 9 bases between. The length of the CDR3 is 15 residues. Germline values: CDR1 SGHTA, CDR2 FQGNSA.

The table lists this clonotype with many counts. A junction end diverges from the germline sequence, so it may reflect a read error. The chain carries TRBV7-7 and TRBJ2-1; the match to TRBD1 covers 8 bases. The germline CDR1 and CDR2 sequences are SSHAT and FNYEAQ (reference sequence). The CDR3 sequence is 15 residues long. The CDR3, as DNA: TGTGCTAGCAGCTTGGGCAGGGGGCGCGATAATGAGCAGTTCTTC. Translating it yields CASSLGRGRDNEQFF. The complete variable domain, with remaining parts taken from reference TRBV7-7 and TRBJ2-1, reads GAGVSQSPRYKVTKRGQDVTLRCDPISSHATLYWYQQALGQGPEFLTYFNYEAQPDKSGLPSDRFSAERPEGSISTLTIQRTEQRDSAMYRCASSLGRGRDNEQFFGPGTRLTVL.

The chain recombines TRBV7-9 with TRBJ2-1; TRBD2 might be the D (5 bases). The CDR3 has 15 amino acids. Trimming shortened V by 7 bases and J by 10 bases, and 23 bases separated the two germline ends. Germline V gene data show CDR1 as SEHNR and CDR2 as FQNEAQ (reference sequence). This CDR3 is CASTPREGPKREQFF. CDR3 DNA sequence: TGTGCCAGCACCCCCCGGGAAGGACCCAAAAGGGAGCAGTTCTTC.